The T cell receptor beta chain described here comes from a study of T cell repertoires in cytomegalovirus infection. The wider study: Through public TCR beta signatures, both CMV infection and matching HLA type were indicated. Findings of the study overall: What dominated the ex vivo response were HLA-C-restricted CMV-specific TCR beta clonotypes. Cumulated frequencies of public TCR beta families served to identify carriers of CMV plus the relevant HLA.

TCRdb itself ran the reads through MiXCR, one entry per CDR3 protein. The sample holds about 260,000 distinct CDR3 sequences, approximately 9.2% seen once. From germline, CDR1 is DFQATT and CDR2 SNEGSKA (reference sequence). CDR3 size: 13 residues. V lost 6 bases and J lost 4, with 13 bases in between. About this clonotype itself: Its antigen is still unknown.

The sequence derives from a human donor in good health (CMV status not recorded). Some clones in this sample may be carry-over from other donors' samples. The chain is built from TRBV20-1 and TRBJ2-1, with D possibly being TRBD1 (7 bases). The specimen sequenced was PBMCs. In nucleotides, the CDR3 is TGCAGTGCCAGGGGGGACGGGTACAATGAGCAGTTCTTC. Its translation is CSARGDGYNEQFF.